These 27 T cell receptor beta chains were sequenced from one sample in a study of cytomegalovirus exposure and HLA in healthy donors. Vbeta (60) and Jbeta (13) primers were used in the PCR. Assay: immunoSEQ multiplex PCR; the TCRdb copy retains only in-frame clones and omits some. The sample records 100,000 to 150,000 clones, roughly three quarters being singletons. The sequenced sample was PBMCs. Receptor source: a woman aged 40-49 years in good health and CMV-seronegative.

The chain employs TRBV27 and TRBJ1-5; no firm D call. V dropped 3 bases and J dropped 7 bases, with 10 bases sitting between them. Germline CDR1 and CDR2: MNHEY and SMNVEV (reference sequence). This CDR3 has 13 amino acids. CDR3 region: CASSLGLGQPQHF. The CDR3 DNA is TGTGCCAGCAGTTTGGGCCTGGGCCAGCCCCAGCATTTT.

V usage is TRBV7-9 and J usage is TRBJ2-7; 8 nucleotides line up with TRBD1. This CDR3 contains 15 residues. V lost 3 bases, J lost 0 bases, and 4 bases stayed unmatched. Germline assignment: CDR1 SEHNR and CDR2 FQNEAQ (reference sequence). As DNA, the CDR3 is TGTGCCAGCAGCTTCCGGGACAGGAGCTCCTACGAGCAGTACTTC. This encodes CASSFRDRSSYEQYF.

CDR3 sequence (DNA): TGTGCCAGCAGTAGTGCATCGGCGGACTACGAGCAGTACTTC. Translation gives CASSSASADYEQYF. The chain links TRBV28 to TRBJ2-7; the D is unclear. The CDR3 runs 14 residues. V lost 5 bases and J 3 bases, leaving 14 bases between the germline ends. Germline assignment: CDR1 MDHEN and CDR2 SYDVKM.

This clone was detected once. V and J are TRBV12-5 and TRBJ1-1; weak D call: TRBD1 (5 bases). Trimming shortened V by 4 bases and J by 4 bases, and 10 bases separated the two germline ends. The length of the CDR3 is 13 residues. Germline V lookup: CDR1 LGHNT, CDR2 FRNRAP. The CDR3 reads CASGWGGPTEAFF. CDR3 nucleotide sequence: TGTGCTAGTGGTTGGGGGGGACCCACTGAAGCTTTCTTT.

This rearrangement joins TRBV15 to TRBJ1-5, with 9 bases aligning to TRBD1. Germline CDR1 reads LNHNV; CDR2 reads YYDKDF (reference sequence). This CDR3 has 14 residues. V was clipped by 4 bases and J by 6 bases; unmatched bases: 4. Here the CDR3 DNA reads TGTGCCACCAGCAAGGGACAGGGAAGTCAGCCCCAGCATTTT. It encodes CATSKGQGSQPQHF.

The chain recombines TRBV27 with TRBJ1-3; TRBD1 aligns across 7 bases. CDR1 is MNHEY and CDR2 is SMNVEV in the germline V gene (reference sequence). This CDR3 has 16 amino acids. V shed 5 bases, J shed 0 bases, and the junction held 7 bases outside the gene matches. The DNA of the CDR3 is TGTGCCAGCAGTGCTACCCGGGACAGCTCTGGAAACACCATATATTTT. Residues: CASSATRDSSGNTIYF.

The chain couples TRBV9 to TRBJ2-7; 9 nucleotides line up with TRBD1. V lost 1 base, J lost 4 bases, and 9 bases stayed unmatched. The CDR3 covers 16 residues. Per the germline V gene, CDR1 is SGDLS and CDR2 is YYNGEE. For the CDR3, the DNA is TGTGCCAGCAGCGTAACGCCGGGACAGGGAGCGTACGAGCAGTACTTC. Residues: CASSVTPGQGAYEQYF.

The chain carries TRBV28 and TRBJ2-4, with D unclear. V was cut by 5 bases and J by 0 bases, with 11 bases left in between. The CDR3 runs to 15 residues. Germline CDR1 reads MDHEN; CDR2 reads SYDVKM. CDR3 in amino acids: CASSPQTQAKNIQYF. The CDR3 DNA is TGTGCCAGCAGTCCACAGACACAAGCCAAAAACATTCAGTACTTC.

The chain combines TRBV6-1 with TRBJ1-5, with no clear D. The CDR3 sequence is 12 residues long. Trimming pared 11 bases from V and 2 bases from J, leaving 10 bases between. CDR1 MNHNS and CDR2 SASEGT come from the germline V gene. The CDR3 nucleotides read TGTGCCGCCCAGGAGGGCAATCAGCCCCAGCATTTT. Translated: CAAQEGNQPQHF.

This chain joins TRBV11-1 and TRBJ2-1; perhaps TRBD1 as D (5 bases). V lost 1 base and J 0 bases, leaving 13 bases between the germline ends. CDR1 SGHAT and CDR2 FQDESV come from the germline V gene (reference sequence). This CDR3 comprises 17 residues. CDR3 nucleotides: TGTGCCAGCAGCTTAGATAGGGGCCCGAGCTCCTACAATGAGCAGTTCTTC. Its protein product is CASSLDRGPSSYNEQFF.

In regard to this clone: Germline and junction disagree at one end, which may indicate a read error. The rearrangement uses TRBV7-9 and TRBJ1-6; 9 positions match TRBD1. Germline values: CDR1 SEHNR, CDR2 FQNEAQ (reference sequence). This CDR3 has 16 amino acids. The CDR3 region has the DNA TGTTCCAGCAGCACAGGGGGCGCCCCGGGAAATTCACCCCTCCACTTT. As protein: CSSSTGGAPGNSPLHF.

The J gene is TRBJ1-1, the V gene TRBV29-1; 8 positions match TRBD1. In germline, CDR1 is SQVTM, CDR2 ANQGSEA. This CDR3 region has 12 residues. J was trimmed by 1 base and V by 6 bases; bases with no gene match: 1. The CDR3 spells CSVGTGNTEAFF. The CDR3 DNA sequence: TGCAGCGTGGGGACAGGGAACACTGAAGCTTTCTTT. The full variable domain, in which reference TRBV29-1 and TRBJ1-1 provide the parts outside the CDR3, is SAVISQKPSRDICQRGTSLTIQCQVDSQVTMMFWYRQQPGQSLTLIATANQGSEATYESGFVIDKFPISRPNLTFSTLTVSNMSPEDSSIYLCSVGTGNTEAFFGQGTRLTVV.

A remark on this clone: Its ends do not fully match the called genes, so a read error is possible. CDR3 protein: CASSSRNIGELFF. CDR3 coding DNA: TGTGCCAGCAGCTCCAGGAACATCGGGGAGCTGTTTTTT. The chain links TRBV7-3 to TRBJ2-2; no clear D. The length of the CDR3 is 13 residues. Germline V gene sequence: CDR1 SGHTA, CDR2 FQGTGA.

This clone appeared a few times. This chain uses TRBV10-1 with TRBJ2-1; D is uncertain. The CDR3 contains 14 residues. CDR1 is WNHNN and CDR2 is SYGVQD in the germline V gene (reference sequence). Trimming cost V 0 bases and J 11 bases, with 14 bases left between them. This CDR3 is CASSESAFLAKQFF. CDR3 in DNA: TGCGCCAGCAGTGAGTCGGCTTTCTTAGCTAAGCAGTTCTTC.

V usage is TRBV6-1 and J usage is TRBJ1-2; D is unresolved. This CDR3 has 11 amino acids. Trimming shortened V by 7 bases and J by 5 bases, and 8 bases separated the two germline ends. Germline assignment: CDR1 MNHNS and CDR2 SASEGT. Here the CDR3 DNA reads TGTGCCAGCACCGAGTGGTATGGCTACACCTTC. Protein sequence: CASTEWYGYTF.

The rearrangement uses TRBV10-3 and TRBJ1-2; possibly TRBD1 for D (6 bases). Trimming removed 3 bases at V and 6 bases at J, with 20 bases between. Germline loops: CDR1 ENHRY, CDR2 SYGVKD. The CDR3 runs 16 residues. This CDR3 is CAISDSWTVARNGYTF. CDR3 DNA: TGTGCCATCAGTGACTCTTGGACAGTGGCCCGTAATGGCTACACCTTC.

The V gene is TRBV7-9, the J gene TRBJ1-5; D ambiguous. Germline-derived CDR1 and CDR2 are SEHNR and FQNEAQ (reference sequence). CDR3 length: 13 amino acids. Trimming removed 4 bases at V and 2 bases at J, with 6 bases between. The CDR3 DNA sequence: TGTGCCAGCAGCTCCGAGGGCAATCAGCCCCAGCATTTT. The encoded protein is CASSSEGNQPQHF.

The chain combines TRBV6-1 with TRBJ1-1; no definite D call. CDR3 size: 13 residues. Per germline, CDR1 MNHNS and CDR2 SASEGT. Trimming removed 7 bases at V and 2 bases at J, with 11 bases between. Here the CDR3 reads CASIAGINTEAFF. DNA for the CDR3: TGTGCCAGCATAGCGGGCATTAACACTGAAGCTTTCTTT.

The chain's CDR3 is CASSSWGAGELFF. The CDR3 DNA sequence: TGTGCCAGCAGTTCATGGGGAGCCGGGGAGCTGTTTTTT. The chain combines TRBV27 with TRBJ2-2; possibly TRBD2 for D (5 bases). Germline CDR1 and CDR2: MNHEY and SMNVEV (reference sequence). The CDR3 has 13 amino acids. The germline V and J ends were trimmed by 4 bases and 6 bases, with 9 bases remaining between them.

This clone turned up a few times. The genes are TRBV6-5 and TRBJ1-5; weak D call: TRBD1 (5 bases). The CDR3 totals 13 residues. Germline values: CDR1 MNHEY, CDR2 SVGAGI. V lost 5 bases to trimming and J lost 1 base, with 6 bases between them. CDR3 bases: TGTGCCAGCAGTCGGGGGAGCAATCAGCCCCAGCATTTT. Its protein is CASSRGSNQPQHF.

The V gene is TRBV14, the J gene TRBJ2-5; 9 nucleotides line up with TRBD1. V dropped 0 bases and J dropped 4; count of bases not matched to a gene: 9. The length of the CDR3 is 17 residues. Looked up from germline, CDR1 is SGHDN and CDR2 is FVKESK. Here the CDR3 reads CASSQDVKGQGGETQYF. DNA for the CDR3: TGTGCCAGCAGCCAAGACGTTAAGGGACAGGGTGGAGAGACCCAGTACTTC.

As DNA, the CDR3 is TGTGCCTGGAGTCGAACAGGGGGACTCCAAGCTTTCTTT. Amino acid sequence: CAWSRTGGLQAFF. This rearrangement joins TRBV30 to TRBJ1-1; 8 bases agree with TRBD1. The ends lost 2 bases at V and 9 bases at J; junction bases unmatched: 8. Germline assignment: CDR1 GTSNPN and CDR2 SVGIG (reference sequence). The CDR3 runs 13 residues.

This chain connects TRBV19 to TRBJ2-3; 12 bases are a match to TRBD2. CDR1 and CDR2 (germline): LNHDA, SQIVND (reference sequence). The length of the CDR3 is 19 residues. J was trimmed by 2 bases and V by 5 bases; bases with no gene match: 14. The CDR3 loop is CASSYSSGRAGRFTDTQYF. CDR3 in DNA: TGTGCCAGTAGTTATTCTAGCGGGAGGGCCGGCCGGTTCACAGATACGCAGTATTTT.

This rearrangement joins TRBV28 to TRBJ1-1, with a possible D match to TRBD1 (5 bases). V gave up 6 bases and J gave up 8 bases, with 10 bases separating them. The CDR3 is 11 residues long. Germline V gene sequence: CDR1 MDHEN, CDR2 SYDVKM. The CDR3 reads CASSGGDEAFF. The CDR3 DNA reads as TGTGCCAGCAGCGGAGGGGACGAAGCTTTCTTT.

This clone came up once. This rearrangement joins TRBV6-1 to TRBJ2-2, with D possibly matching TRBD2 (6 bases). This CDR3 region has 16 residues. Germline assignment: CDR1 MNHNS and CDR2 SASEGT. Trimming cost V 2 bases and J 6 bases, with 16 bases left between them. For the CDR3, the DNA is TGTGCCAGCAGTGAACAGTCGGAGGGTTCCCCCGGGGAGCTGTTTTTT. Translating it yields CASSEQSEGSPGELFF.

The chain uses TRBV11-3 and TRBJ2-1; TRBD1 aligns across 12 bases. CDR3 size: 17 residues. Germline CDR1 and CDR2: SGHNT and YENEEA. The ends lost 0 bases at V and 9 bases at J; junction bases unmatched: 9. CDR3 sequence: CASSLDFAGTGGGEQFF. CDR3 nucleotide sequence: TGTGCCAGCAGCTTAGACTTCGCCGGGACAGGGGGCGGTGAGCAGTTCTTC.

The J gene is TRBJ2-7, the V gene TRBV28, with TRBD2 matching over 7 bases. CDR1 and CDR2 from the germline V gene are MDHEN and SYDVKM. The J segment lost 1 base and the V segment lost 3 bases, leaving 3 bases of the junction unmatched. This CDR3 spans 14 amino acids. The CDR3 spells CASSFAGGSYEQYF. The CDR3 DNA reads TGTGCCAGCAGTTTCGCCGGGGGGTCCTACGAGCAGTACTTC. The full variable domain, in which reference TRBV28 and TRBJ2-7 provide the parts outside the CDR3, is DVKVTQSSRYLVKRTGEKVFLECVQDMDHENMFWYRQDPGLGLRLIYFSYDVKMKEKGDIPEGYSVSREKKERFSLILESASTNQTSMYLCASSFAGGSYEQYFGPGTRLTVT.